This T cell receptor beta chain was found in a study of OX40 agonist ivuxolimab in advanced cancers. About the study: With ivuxolimab, an agonistic anti-OX40 (CD134) antibody, patients were treated. Prior anti-PD-1, anti-PD-L1 or anti-CTLA-4 therapy was allowed; 40% had some.

To note about this clone: Its specificity is unknown.

Study results and limitations: At doses 0.1 to 3.0 mg/kg, CD4+ and CD8+ clones expanded.

Sequencing used immunoSEQ multiplex PCR; TCRdb keeps in-frame clones, though not all of them. Of just under 85,000 clones in the sample, around 78% were seen once. The sequence came from an adult with an advanced solid tumor such as melanoma, head and neck, liver or kidney cancer. The sample here was CD4+ or CD8+ T cells sorted from blood, taken in a trial of the OX40 agonist ivuxolimab.

CDR3 amino acids: CAWGRPGVQDGYTF. For the CDR3, the DNA is TGTGCCTGGGGGCGCCCGGGGGTCCAGGATGGCTACACCTTC. The chain recombines TRBV30 with TRBJ1-2; tentative D call: TRBD1 (5 bases). Germline lookup yields CDR1 GTSNPN and CDR2 SVGIG (reference sequence). This CDR3 is 14 amino acids long. V gave up 5 bases and J gave up 6 bases, with 19 bases separating them.